These T cell receptor beta chains were read from a single sample in a study of blood T cell repertoires in COVID-19. Some clones are missing from TCRdb's copy, which holds only in-frame ones; the method was immunoSEQ multiplex PCR. The data hold about 280,000 clones, with 83% observed a single time. The sequenced material came from peripheral blood. The source of these receptors is a woman aged 45 to 65 who had recovered from COVID-19. Each CDR3 is given with its conserved first and last residue. The D gene is left open where the match is weak. Rows may omit the clone size; those that give it use once, few, many or a size class.

clone_size | j_call | d_call | v_call | cdr3_nt | cdr3_aa
- | TRBJ1-2 | - | TRBV10-3 | TGTGCCATCAGTGATGCGGGGTCCCGAGGGGACTATGGCTACACCTTC | CAISDAGSRGDYGYTF
- | TRBJ1-5 | - | TRBV6-5 | TGTGCCAGCCGAGAGGGGGTGGGCAATCAGCCCCAGCATTTT | CASREGVGNQPQHF
- | TRBJ2-3 | - | TRBV5-1 | TGCGCCAGCAGCCTCGTCCCCACAGATACGCAGTATTTT | CASSLVPTDTQYF
- | TRBJ1-1 | TRBD1 | TRBV19 | TGTGCCAGTAGTATAGCGATGGACAGGACAGGGGCTGAAGCTTTCTTT | CASSIAMDRTGAEAFF
- | TRBJ1-3 | - | TRBV12-3/TRBV12-4 | TGTGCCAGCAGCCCGAGCTCTGGAAACACCATATATTTT | CASSPSSGNTIYF
- | TRBJ2-7 | - | TRBV7-8 | TGTGCCAGCAGCTTAGAGGGGATAAGGCTGGTAGCCTACGAGCAGTACTTC | CASSLEGIRLVAYEQYF
- | TRBJ2-1 | TRBD2 | TRBV6-1 | TGTGCCAGCAGTGCTACTAGCGGGGGGGCCCGCTACAATGAGCAGTTCTTC | CASSATSGGARYNEQFF
- | TRBJ2-3 | TRBD2 | TRBV5-4 | TGTGCCAGCAGCCCCGGACTAGCGGGAGGCACAGATACGCAGTATTTT | CASSPGLAGGTDTQYF
once | TRBJ2-5 | TRBD2 | TRBV11-2 | TGTGCCAGCAGCTCCCAAAGCGGGACTAGCGGGAGATCTGAGACCCAGTACTTC | CASSSQSGTSGRSETQYF
- | TRBJ1-1 | TRBD1 | TRBV11-2 | TGTGCCAGCAGCTCCCAGGACAGGGTCACTGAAGCTTTCTTT | CASSSQDRVTEAFF
- | TRBJ1-3 | TRBD1 | TRBV19 | TGTGCCAGTAGTATGGGACAGGGGGCGACTGGAAACACCATATATTTT | CASSMGQGATGNTIYF
- | TRBJ2-1 | TRBD1 | TRBV2 | TGTGCCAGCAGGGGACAGGGATCCTACAATGAGCAGTTCTTC | CASRGQGSYNEQFF
- | TRBJ1-1 | TRBD1 | TRBV6-5 | TGTGCCAGCAGTTACGGACAGGGGACGCGGGTTACTGAAGCTTTCTTT | CASSYGQGTRVTEAFF
- | TRBJ1-2 | TRBD1 | TRBV5-4 | TGTGCCAGCAGCCCGGGACAGGGGGAAGGCTACACCTTC | CASSPGQGEGYTF
- | TRBJ1-2 | - | TRBV28 | TGTGCCAGCAGTTCTGGGGGCCAAGGACAGCTCTATGGCTACACCTTC | CASSSGGQGQLYGYTF
few | TRBJ2-2 | - | TRBV6-5 | TGTGCCAGCAGTTACCCCGGGACCGGGGAGCTGTTTTTT | CASSYPGTGELFF
few | TRBJ2-2 | TRBD1 | TRBV7-6 | TGTGCCAGCAGACTTAGACCGGGACAGGGAACAAACACCGGGGAGCTGTTTTTT | CASRLRPGQGTNTGELFF